Detailed here is one T cell receptor beta chain. The antigen this receptor binds is unknown. There are no base qualities to consult, and no much larger clone falls within one base. TCR beta libraries were generated from genomic DNA with the immunoSEQ kit, following the manufacturer's recommendations. To prepare the libraries, a first multiplex PCR with proprietary primers was run, followed by a second PCR that added unique barcodes, and a bead cleanup was done after each round. Each sample batch included a kit-provided positive control reaction and a negative control reaction. The final libraries underwent checking on an Agilent 4200 TapeStation D1000 ScreenTape, volumetric pooling, and quantification by qPCR. An Illumina NextSeq500 fitted with a MidOutput 150-cycle cartridge performed the sequencing, running 156 Read1 cycles and 15 Index1 cycles with the kit's custom primers. The pooled library was loaded at roughly 0.9 pM with approximately 20% PhiX control spiked in. Under the source paper's analysis protocol: Vendor-processed data were analyzed in R, with a clonotype defined as all T cells sharing the same CDR3 nucleotide sequence. In the clone abundance analyses, frequencies in each sample were normalized to that sample's 10,000 most abundant clones. Public T cell clones, averaging fewer than five per sample, were removed before analysis. Tumor-enriched clonotypes and baseline blood-enriched clonotypes were defined as those with an abundance difference of at least 32-fold between compartments. A beta-binomial differential abundance model was used to identify clonotypes that were expanded or contracted between blood time points. Similarity between tumor and blood repertoires was quantified using the Baroni-Urbani and Buser coefficient, and groups were compared with two-tailed Wilcoxon tests in R. Sourced from immuneACCESS, this table was stored by TCRdb with only in-frame sequences that have V and J called. A share of the clones is absent; for the studies checked, an unresolved V gene accounts for under half, and the remainder has no known explanation. That table gives V, J and clone size, and the DNA gave D and trimming. In all, the sample holds 40,000 to 50,000 clones, and around four fifths of those were seen once. The ten top clones hold 25% to 35% of the sample.

This entry is derived from a study of radiation and T cells in renal cell carcinoma (dated by TCRdb to the early 2020s). Study-wide context: TCR beta sequencing covered 50 to 55 samples in total, comprising around 25 tumors and 27 peripheral blood samples. Across all 53 samples, over 4,000,000 unique CDR3 nucleotide sequences encoding 2,658,974 unique CDR3 amino acid sequences were identified. The final blood draw was performed at 4 weeks after radiation, at the same time as nephrectomy. Here is what the overall study found, with its caveats: Dynamics of the blood repertoire were not tracked past 4 weeks after treatment. In blood, the top tumor clonotypes increased between baseline and 2 weeks post-radiation and then shrank by 4 weeks, which suggests that tumor-resident clones expanded only transiently. The single-armed trial design could not address effects of radiation dose or scheduling on the TCR repertoire. Because no pretreatment tumor biopsies were available, whether clonotypes were present in the tumor at baseline could not be determined.

The sample's time point label, decoded: blood 4 weeks post-SBRT, at nephrectomy. The sample's treatment or condition label is to be understood as: 15 Gy SBRT to primary tumor, nephrectomy 4 weeks later. Samples came from a clinical trial, in which primary renal cell carcinomas received 15 Gy stereotactic body radiation therapy followed by nephrectomy 4 weeks later. Serial peripheral blood from radiation-treated patients was sampled at baseline, 2 weeks and 4 weeks after SBRT to track tumor-enriched clonotypes. All patients had renal cell carcinoma with clear cell pathology. Genomic DNA for TCR sequencing was prepared using the QIAamp DNA Blood Mini Kit (Qiagen). Only samples passing all quality control checks were included in the analyses. Per the germline V gene, MGHRA is the CDR1 and YSYEKL is the CDR2. Clipping removes 0 bases from V and 6 bases from J, with 8 as the unmatched junction base count. The CDR3 spans 16 residues, from the cysteine through the phenylalanine. Only the CDR3 portion is preserved as DNA: 48 bases, with reading frame beginning at the first base.

This sequence originates from a woman in her 70s with renal cell carcinoma. The sample here was blood, taken from a patient whose treatment included radiotherapy and nephrectomy. The chain couples TRBV4-1 to TRBJ1-1; 9 central bases correspond to TRBD1. The CDR3 amino acid sequence is: CASSQEDRGSAAEAFF. In nucleotides, the sequence is TGCGCCAGCAGCCAAGAGGACAGGGGATCAGCTGCTGAAGCTTTCTTT.